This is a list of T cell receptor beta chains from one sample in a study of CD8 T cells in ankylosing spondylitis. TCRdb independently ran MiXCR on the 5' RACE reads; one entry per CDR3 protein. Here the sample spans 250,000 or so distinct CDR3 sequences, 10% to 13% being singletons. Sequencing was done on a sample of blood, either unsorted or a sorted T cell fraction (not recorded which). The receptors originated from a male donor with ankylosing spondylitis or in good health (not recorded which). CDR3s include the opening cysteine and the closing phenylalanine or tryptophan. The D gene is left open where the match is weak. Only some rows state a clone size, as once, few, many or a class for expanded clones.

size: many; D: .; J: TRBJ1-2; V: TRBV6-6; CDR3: CASSYGGLGYTF; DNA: TGTGCCAGCAGTTACGGGGGGCTCGGCTACACCTTC
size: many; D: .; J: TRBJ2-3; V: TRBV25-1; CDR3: CASSGAAGVTDTQYF; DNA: TGTGCCAGCAGTGGGGCGGCAGGGGTCACAGATACGCAGTATTTT
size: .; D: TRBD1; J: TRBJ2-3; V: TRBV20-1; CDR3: CSATDRGRGDTQYF; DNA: TGCAGTGCAACCGACAGGGGCCGGGGAGATACGCAGTATTTT
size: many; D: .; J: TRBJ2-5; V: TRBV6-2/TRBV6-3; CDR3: CACSAPETQYF; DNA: TGTGCCTGCTCGGCGCCGGAGACCCAGTACTTC
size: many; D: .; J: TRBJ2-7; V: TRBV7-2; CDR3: CASSLGDSKSGEQYF; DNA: TGTGCCAGCAGCTTAGGGGACTCAAAAAGTGGGGAGCAGTACTTC
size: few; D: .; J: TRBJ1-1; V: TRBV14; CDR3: CASSQGLDTEAFF; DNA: TGTGCCAGCAGCCAAGGACTGGACACTGAAGCTTTCTTT
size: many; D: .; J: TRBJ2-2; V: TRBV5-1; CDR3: CASSSTGNTGELFF; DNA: TGCGCCAGCAGCTCCACGGGGAACACCGGGGAGCTGTTTTTT
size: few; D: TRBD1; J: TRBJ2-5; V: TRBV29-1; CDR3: CSVAGGWGETQYF; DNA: TGCAGCGTTGCAGGGGGCTGGGGGGAGACCCAGTACTTC
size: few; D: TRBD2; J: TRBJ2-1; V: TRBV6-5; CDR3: CASSYPSGAGGGNEQFF; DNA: TGTGCCAGCAGTTATCCGTCGGGAGCGGGAGGAGGCAATGAGCAGTTCTTC
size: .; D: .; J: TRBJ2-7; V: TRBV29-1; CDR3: CSVEVGSRGEQYF; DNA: TGCAGCGTTGAGGTGGGCAGCCGTGGGGAGCAGTACTTC
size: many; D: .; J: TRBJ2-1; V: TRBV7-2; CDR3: CASSPILDSSYNEQFF; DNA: TGTGCCAGCAGCCCGATTTTGGACAGTTCATACAATGAGCAGTTCTTC
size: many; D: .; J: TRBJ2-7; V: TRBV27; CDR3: CASSLFSSYEQYF; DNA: TGTGCCAGCAGTTTATTCTCCTCCTACGAGCAGTACTTC
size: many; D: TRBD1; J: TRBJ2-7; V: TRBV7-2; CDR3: CASRLPGTGSYEQYF; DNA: TGTGCCAGCAGATTACCCGGGACAGGGTCCTACGAGCAGTACTTC
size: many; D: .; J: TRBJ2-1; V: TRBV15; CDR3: CATGGGYSVDEQFF; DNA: TGTGCCACCGGGGGCGGGTACAGCGTAGATGAGCAGTTCTTC
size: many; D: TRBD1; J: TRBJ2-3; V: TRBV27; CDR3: CASSFGTGSTDTQYF; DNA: TGTGCCAGCAGTTTCGGGACAGGGAGCACAGATACGCAGTATTTT
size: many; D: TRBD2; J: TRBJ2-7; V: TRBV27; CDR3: CASTSGTTNEQYF; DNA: TGTGCCAGCACATCCGGGACTACCAACGAGCAGTACTTC
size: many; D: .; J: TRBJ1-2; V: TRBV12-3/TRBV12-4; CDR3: CASSLGGGDGYTF; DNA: TGTGCCAGCAGTTTAGGGGGGGGCGATGGCTACACCTTC
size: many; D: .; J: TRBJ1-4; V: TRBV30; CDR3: CAGSGGTEKLFF; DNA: TGTGCCGGAAGCGGGGGGACTGAAAAACTGTTTTTT
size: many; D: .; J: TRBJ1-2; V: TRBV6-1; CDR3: CATRRAVYGYTF; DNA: TGTGCCACACGACGGGCGGTCTATGGCTACACCTTC
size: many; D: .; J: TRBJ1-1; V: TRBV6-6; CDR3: CASSRGGNTEAFF; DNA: TGTGCCAGCAGTCGTGGGGGGAACACTGAAGCTTTCTTT
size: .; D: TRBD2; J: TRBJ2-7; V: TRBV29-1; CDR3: CSVGLRLAGEGEQYF; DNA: TGCAGCGTCGGGCTGAGGCTAGCGGGAGAGGGCGAGCAGTACTTC
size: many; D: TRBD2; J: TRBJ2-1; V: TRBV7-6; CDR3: CASSLGTSGYYNEQFF; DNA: TGTGCCAGCAGCTTAGGGACTAGCGGCTACTACAATGAGCAGTTCTTC
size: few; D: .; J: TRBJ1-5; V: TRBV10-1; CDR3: CARCTKGPSRRDQPQHF; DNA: TGCGCCAGATGTACGAAGGGGCCTAGTAGAAGGGATCAGCCCCAGCATTTT
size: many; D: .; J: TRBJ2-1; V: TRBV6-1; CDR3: CASSPNWGGPYNEQFF; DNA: TGTGCCAGCAGTCCCAATTGGGGGGGCCCCTACAATGAGCAGTTCTTC
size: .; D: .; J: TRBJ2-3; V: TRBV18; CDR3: CASSPRRTDTQYF; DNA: TGTGCCAGCTCACCCCGCAGGACAGATACGCAGTATTTT
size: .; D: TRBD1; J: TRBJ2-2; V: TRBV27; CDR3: CASSLKLRDSYTGELFF; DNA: TGTGCCAGCAGTTTAAAGCTCCGGGACAGTTACACCGGGGAGCTGTTTTTT
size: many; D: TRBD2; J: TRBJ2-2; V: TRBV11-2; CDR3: CASSSRGGTRKNTGELFF; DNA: TGTGCCAGCAGCTCTAGGGGCGGGACTAGAAAGAACACCGGGGAGCTGTTTTTT
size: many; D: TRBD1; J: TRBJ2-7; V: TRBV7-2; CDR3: CASSLVTGGYEQYF; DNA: TGTGCCAGCAGCTTAGTTACAGGGGGCTACGAGCAGTACTTC
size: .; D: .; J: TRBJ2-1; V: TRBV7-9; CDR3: CASSQTGVRSSYNEQFF; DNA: TGTGCCAGCAGCCAAACGGGGGTCCGAAGCTCCTATAATGAGCAGTTCTTC
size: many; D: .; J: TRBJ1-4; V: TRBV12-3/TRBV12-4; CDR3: CASSLRGAATNEKLFF; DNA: TGTGCCAGCAGTTTACGCGGGGCTGCAACTAATGAAAAACTGTTTTTT
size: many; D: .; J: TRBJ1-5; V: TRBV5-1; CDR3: CASSRGEGQPQHF; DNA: TGCGCCAGCAGTAGAGGGGAGGGACAGCCCCAGCATTTT
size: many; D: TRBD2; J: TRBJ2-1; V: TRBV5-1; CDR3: CASLAGGPLDEQFF; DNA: TGCGCCAGCCTAGCGGGGGGGCCTTTGGATGAGCAGTTCTTC
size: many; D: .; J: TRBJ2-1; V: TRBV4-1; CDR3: CASSQDPYGLDEQFF; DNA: TGCGCCAGCAGCCAAGATCCGTATGGGTTGGATGAGCAGTTCTTC
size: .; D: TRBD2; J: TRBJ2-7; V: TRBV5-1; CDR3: CVSSLVGGTSSYEQYF; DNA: TGCGTCAGCAGCTTGGTGGGGGGGACGAGCTCCTACGAGCAGTACTTC
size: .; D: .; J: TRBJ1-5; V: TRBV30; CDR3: CAWSVRGNNNQPQHF; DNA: TGTGCCTGGAGTGTACGCGGGAATAACAATCAGCCCCAGCATTTT